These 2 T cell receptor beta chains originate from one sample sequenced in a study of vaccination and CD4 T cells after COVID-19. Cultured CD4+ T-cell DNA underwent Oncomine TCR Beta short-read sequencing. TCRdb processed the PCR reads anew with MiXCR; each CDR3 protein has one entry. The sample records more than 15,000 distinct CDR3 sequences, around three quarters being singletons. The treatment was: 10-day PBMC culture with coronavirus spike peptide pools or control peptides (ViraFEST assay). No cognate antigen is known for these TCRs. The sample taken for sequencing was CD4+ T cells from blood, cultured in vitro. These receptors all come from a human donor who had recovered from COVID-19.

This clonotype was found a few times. The CDR3 DNA follows: TGTGCCAGCAGCAAAAACAATCAGCCCCAGCATTTT. It translates to CASSKNNQPQHF. V and J are TRBV21-1 and TRBJ1-5. TRBV21-1 is deemed a pseudogene. The CDR3 spans 12 residues.

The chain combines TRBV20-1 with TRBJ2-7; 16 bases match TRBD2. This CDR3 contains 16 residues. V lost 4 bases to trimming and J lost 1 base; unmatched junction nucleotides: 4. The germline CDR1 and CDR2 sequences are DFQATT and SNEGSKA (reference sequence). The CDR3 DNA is TGCAGTGCTATAGGGACTAGCGGGAGGGAATCCTACGAGCAGTACTTC. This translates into CSAIGTSGRESYEQYF.